This T cell receptor (beta chain) was profiled in a study of OX40 agonist ivuxolimab in advanced cancers. Looking at the study overall: Ivuxolimab was a fully human IgG2 agonistic monoclonal antibody targeting the costimulatory receptor OX40 (CD134). Intravenous ivuxolimab was administered to patients every 2 weeks at six dose levels: 0.01, 0.1, 0.3, 1.5, 3 and 10 mg/kg. Of the 50 or so patients in dose escalation, some 20 had hepatocellular carcinoma, around 15 had melanoma, 9 had renal cell carcinoma and 9 had head and neck cancer. A male proportion of nearly 85% and a mean age of about 60 years, ranging from roughly 23 to 90, were recorded for the dose-escalation cohort. Patients were allowed to have had prior anti-PD-1, anti-PD-L1 or anti-CTLA-4 therapy, and about 40% of the dose-escalation patients had been treated with checkpoint inhibitors. Partial responses occurred in three dose-escalation patients: two with cutaneous melanoma and one with hepatocellular carcinoma. The purpose of peripheral TCRbeta sequencing was to test whether ivuxolimab changed TCR sequence diversity and led to clonal T-cell expansion. The monotherapy dose-escalation portion (N of about 52 patients) of the phase I ivuxolimab trial is reported in the paper. The full study reports these points: On average, CD8+ T cells showed more expanded clones than CD4+ T cells after ivuxolimab. Antigen specificity was not determined for the clonally expanded peripheral T cells. Low levels of normalized T-cell clonal expansion were also seen in some nonresponding patients. In the 0.1-3.0 mg/kg groups, partial responders were among the patients with the lowest normalized peripheral clonal expansion, particularly in CD8+ T cells. At doses from 0.1 to 3.0 mg/kg, clonal expansion was seen in both CD4+ and CD8+ blood T cells between baseline and week 6.

The trial excluded patients who had a history of autoimmune disease or who were on systemic immunosuppression. In every dose cohort, peripheral blood was drawn for TCR sequencing at baseline, cycle 4 day 1, and cycle 7 day 1. The samples were taken from a phase I, first-in-human, multicenter, open-label dose-escalation trial of ivuxolimab. The trial enrolled adults with locally advanced or metastatic head and neck squamous cell, hepatocellular, melanoma or renal cell carcinoma. CD4+ and CD8+ T cells were sorted separately from peripheral blood before TCR sequencing. A note on this clone: This clone's antigen is unknown. Qualities for individual bases were not recorded, and no much larger clone is one base off.

To sequence the TCRbeta CDR3 region, genomic DNA was isolated from the sorted cells. TCRbeta CDR3 regions were sequenced using the immunoSEQ Assay. In TCRdb, the immuneACCESS table is reduced to in-frame sequences with V and J assigned. These tables do not hold every clone; where another copy was compared, an unresolved V gene accounts for under half, and the others remain unexplained. The sample profile shows some 70,000 clones; 80% of them were found once. The top ten hold approximately 8% of the sample. The starting material was CD4+ or CD8+ T cells sorted from blood, obtained in a trial of the OX40 agonist ivuxolimab. This TCR was recovered from an adult with an advanced solid tumor such as melanoma, head and neck, liver or kidney cancer.

The DNA sequence reads TGCGCCAGCAGTGAAAATGGACTAGCGGCTTCCCCCGAGCAGTACTTC. Protein translation: CASSENGLAASPEQYF. The chain uses TRBV10-1 and TRBJ2-7, with 10 junctional bases fitting TRBD2. Its CDR3 holds 16 amino acids, cysteine through phenylalanine. The sequence is cut down to CDR3 DNA, 48 bases in frame from base 1. V and J are trimmed by 3 bases and 6 bases, and the gene matches miss 11 bases of the junction. CDR1 and CDR2, per the germline V gene (reference sequence), are WNHNN and SYGVQD.